This TCR beta chain was sequenced during a study of T cells in Graves' hyperthyroidism and ophthalmopathy. Study outcomes and limitations: Median prediction lead before ophthalmopathy onset was about 6.5 months with the model. Through a model of 13 V-J features, ophthalmopathy was separated from stable hyperthyroidism. Most thyroid clonotypes that were expanded above 0.001 also turned up in blood.

Researchers amplified the TCR beta CDR3 regions from RNA transcripts. HTBI primers were the set used in a first-round RT-PCR of the TCR CDR3. TCRdb reprocessed the multiplex PCR reads with MiXCR, giving one entry per CDR3 protein. The repertoire includes 250,000 to 300,000 distinct CDR3 sequences, more than 10% of them detected once, and approximately 8.6% sits in the top ten. This clonotype was seen ten or more times. Its antigen is still unknown. The diagnostic basis comprised clinical symptoms, serum thyroxine and TRAb, thyroid ultrasound and orbital computed tomography. This CDR3 is built from 16 residues. Germline V gives CDR1 MDHEN, CDR2 SYDVKM. V lost 4 bases and J lost 0, with 12 bases in between.

The chain employs TRBV28 and TRBJ1-4; D is ambiguous. The sequenced sample was blood. The clonotype originates from a woman in her 30s with Graves' hyperthyroidism that later progressed to Graves' ophthalmopathy. CDR3 in amino acids: CASSSPRPATNEKLFF. The DNA for the CDR3 is TGTGCCAGCAGTTCCCCCCGGCCGGCAACTAATGAAAAACTGTTTTTT.